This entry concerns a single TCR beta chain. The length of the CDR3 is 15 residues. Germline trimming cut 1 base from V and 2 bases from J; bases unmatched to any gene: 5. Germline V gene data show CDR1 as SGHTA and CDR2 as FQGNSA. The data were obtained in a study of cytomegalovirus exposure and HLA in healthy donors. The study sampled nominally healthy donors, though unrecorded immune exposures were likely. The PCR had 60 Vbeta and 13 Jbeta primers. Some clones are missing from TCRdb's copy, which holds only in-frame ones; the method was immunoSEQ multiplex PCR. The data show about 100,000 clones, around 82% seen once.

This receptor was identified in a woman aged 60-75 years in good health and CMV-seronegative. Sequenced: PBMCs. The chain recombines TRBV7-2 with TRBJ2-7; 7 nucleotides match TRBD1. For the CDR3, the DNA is TGTGCCAGCAGCTTAGGAGGGGGCGTTACCTACGAGCAGTACTTC. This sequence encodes CASSLGGGVTYEQYF.